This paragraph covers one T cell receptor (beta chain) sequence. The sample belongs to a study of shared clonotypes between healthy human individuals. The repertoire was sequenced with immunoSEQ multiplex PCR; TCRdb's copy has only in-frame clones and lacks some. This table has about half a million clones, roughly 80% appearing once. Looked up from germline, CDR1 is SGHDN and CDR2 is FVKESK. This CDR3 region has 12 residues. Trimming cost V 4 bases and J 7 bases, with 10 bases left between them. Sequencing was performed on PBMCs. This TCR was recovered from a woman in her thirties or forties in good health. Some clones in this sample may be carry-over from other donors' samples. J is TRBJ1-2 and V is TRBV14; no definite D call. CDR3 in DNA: TGTGCCAGCAGCCCTACACTAAGTGGCTACACCTTC. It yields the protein CASSPTLSGYTF.